Following are 21 T cell receptor beta chains from one sample sequenced in a study of T cells in Graves' hyperthyroidism and ophthalmopathy. Amplified regions were TCR beta CDR3 sequences from RNA transcripts. First-round RT-PCR of the TCR CDR3 relied on the HTBI primer set. In TCRdb, the multiplex PCR reads were re-called with MiXCR into one record per CDR3 protein. Of fewer than 250,000 distinct CDR3 sequences listed, around 17% are singletons. What was sequenced was blood. The receptors shown here come from a woman aged 18 to 35 with Graves' ophthalmopathy.

This clonotype was observed many times. The chain is built from TRBV5-1 and TRBJ2-2; no definite D call. This CDR3 has 17 amino acids. V was trimmed by 0 bases and J by 0 bases, leaving 12 bases between them. The germline CDR1 and CDR2 sequences are SGHRS and YFSETQ. The DNA of the CDR3 is TGCGCCAGCAGCTTGGAAGGTAGCCGCGCGAACACCGGGGAGCTGTTTTTT. Translating it yields CASSLEGSRANTGELFF.

This clonotype was seen at least ten times. V gene TRBV12-5 combines with J gene TRBJ2-7; D is perhaps TRBD2 (6 bases). This CDR3 is 16 amino acids long. The germline V gene has CDR1 LGHNT and CDR2 FRNRAP. The germline V and J ends were trimmed by 0 bases and 1 base, with 13 bases remaining between them. The CDR3, as DNA: TGTGCTAGTGGTTTGGTGTTAGGGACTGGATCCTACGAGCAGTACTTC. As protein: CASGLVLGTGSYEQYF.

This clonotype was seen ten or more times. The chain has TRBV19 and TRBJ1-5; 8 bases align to TRBD1. Germline CDR1 is LNHDA and CDR2 is SQIVND (reference sequence). V gave up 3 bases and J gave up 1 base; unmatched junction bases: 14. This CDR3 has 19 residues. For the CDR3, the DNA is TGTGCCAGTAGTATGGCTGGTTCGGTGACAGGGGTGAGCAATCAGCCCCAGCATTTT. Its protein is CASSMAGSVTGVSNQPQHF.

This clonotype was recorded at least ten times. CDR3 amino acids: CASISGHQETQYF. The CDR3 bases are TGTGCCAGCATTAGCGGGCACCAAGAGACCCAGTACTTC. The genes are TRBV28 and TRBJ2-5; TRBD2 aligns across 7 bases. Germline CDR1 MDHEN, CDR2 SYDVKM. The CDR3 consists of 13 residues. Losses at the gene ends were 7 bases for V and 0 bases for J; bases not matched to a gene: 2.

This clonotype has ten or more counts. The chain combines TRBV5-6 with TRBJ1-1, with D possibly matching TRBD1 (6 bases). The CDR3 is 13 residues long. With 7 bases removed from V and 1 base from J, the gap between germline ends came to 11 bases. CDR1 is SGHDT, CDR2 YYEEEE, per germline. The CDR3 is CASGGAENTEAFF. CDR3 nucleotide sequence: TGTGCCAGCGGGGGGGCCGAGAACACTGAAGCTTTCTTT.

This clonotype has at least ten counts. This chain joins TRBV6-6 and TRBJ2-3; D unresolved. The germline V gene encodes CDR1 MNHNY and CDR2 SVGAGI (reference sequence). The V end lost 0 bases, the J end lost 1 base, and 8 bases lay between the germline ends. The CDR3 is made up of 15 amino acids. CDR3 nucleotides: TGTGCCAGCAGTTACTCGCGTGGGGGCACAGATACGCAGTATTTT. As protein: CASSYSRGGTDTQYF.

This clonotype was recorded at least ten times. The chain uses TRBV9 and TRBJ2-2, with D tentatively TRBD1 (6 bases). In germline, CDR1 is SGDLS, CDR2 YYNGEE. With 3 bases removed from V and 5 bases from J, the gap between germline ends came to 14 bases. The CDR3 spans 15 residues. CDR3: CASSAWNRGTGELFF. In DNA form, the CDR3 reads TGTGCCAGCAGCGCTTGGAATAGGGGGACCGGGGAGCTGTTTTTT.

This clonotype was seen many times. V is TRBV28 and J is TRBJ1-5; D is undetermined. This CDR3 is built from 16 residues. Germline CDR1 MDHEN, CDR2 SYDVKM. V was shortened by 6 bases and J by 3 bases, with 18 bases between the two germline ends. The CDR3 protein is CASSRSKTRDNQPQHF. The CDR3 DNA follows: TGTGCCAGCAGCCGCAGCAAAACAAGGGACAATCAGCCCCAGCATTTT.

This clonotype was detected many times. This chain uses TRBV6-1 with TRBJ1-2; D may be TRBD1 (5 bases). Trimming shortened V by 5 bases and J by 4 bases, and 20 bases separated the two germline ends. The CDR3 totals 16 residues. Germline assignment: CDR1 MNHNS and CDR2 SASEGT. CDR3 in DNA: TGTGCCAGCAGTTCCTCTCGGGACGCCCTCTCCTATGGCTACACCTTC. Amino acid sequence: CASSSSRDALSYGYTF.

This clonotype was recorded many times. V gene TRBV6-1 combines with J gene TRBJ2-5; D is possibly TRBD2 (6 bases). CDR1 is MNHNS and CDR2 is SASEGT in the germline V gene. The V end was cut by 0 bases, the J end by 1 base, with 18 bases between. CDR3 length: 18 residues. This CDR3 reads CASSEAPTLATSQETQYF. The CDR3, as DNA: TGTGCCAGCAGTGAAGCACCGACACTAGCTACGTCCCAAGAGACCCAGTACTTC.

This clonotype was recorded at least ten times. The chain joins TRBV28 to TRBJ2-2; D gene unclear. Germline V gives CDR1 MDHEN, CDR2 SYDVKM. The CDR3 consists of 15 residues. V was clipped by 2 bases and J by 4 bases, with 11 bases between them. CDR3 coding DNA: TGTGCCAGCAGTTTAAATCAACCGGGCACCGGGGAGCTGTTTTTT. It translates to CASSLNQPGTGELFF.

This clonotype was seen at least ten times. The chain employs TRBV19 and TRBJ2-3; D remains unclear. Trimming removed 3 bases from V and 1 base from J, with 11 bases in between. CDR1 is LNHDA and CDR2 is SQIVND in the germline V gene (reference sequence). The CDR3 length is 15 residues. In DNA, the CDR3 is TGTGCCAGTAGTATCCACAGAGGAGGCACAGATACGCAGTATTTT. This gives the protein CASSIHRGGTDTQYF.

Ten or more counts support this clonotype. The rearrangement joins TRBV20-1 to TRBJ2-3, with 9 bases lining up with TRBD2. The CDR3 is made up of 14 amino acids. The germline V gene has CDR1 DFQATT and CDR2 SNEGSKA (reference sequence). Trimming cost V 4 bases and J 6 bases; bases outside gene matches: 8. The CDR3 DNA reads as TGCAGTGCTATTAGCGGGAGTACCACGGATACGCAGTATTTT. Its translation: CSAISGSTTDTQYF.

The table lists this clonotype with many counts. The J gene is TRBJ2-1, the V gene TRBV3-1; TRBD2 is a possible D gene (7 bases). Germline V CDR1 and CDR2: LGHDT, YNNKEL (reference sequence). The CDR3 sequence is 16 residues long. Trimming pared 8 bases from V and 2 bases from J, leaving 19 bases between. The DNA of the CDR3 is TGTGCCAGCGGGGGGCGGCGGGGGATAACCTACAATGAGCAGTTCTTC. Translated, it gives CASGGRRGITYNEQFF.

This clonotype was seen at least ten times. The chain has TRBV28 and TRBJ2-1, with D perhaps given as TRBD1 or TRBD2 (5 bases each). The CDR3 sequence is 16 residues long. The germline V and J ends were trimmed by 7 bases and 3 bases, with 19 bases remaining between them. Germline values: CDR1 MDHEN, CDR2 SYDVKM. CDR3 region: CASIQGGGVGYNEQFF. The CDR3 DNA sequence: TGTGCCAGCATCCAAGGTGGGGGAGTTGGCTACAATGAGCAGTTCTTC.

This chain joins TRBV2 and TRBJ2-1, with 8 bases fitting TRBD2. V lost 7 bases to trimming and J lost 6 bases; unmatched junction nucleotides: 11. Germline loops: CDR1 SNHLY, CDR2 FYNNEI. This CDR3 has 15 residues. CDR3 protein: CASTPGRTSSNEQFF. The CDR3 DNA follows: TGTGCCAGCACCCCCGGCCGGACTAGCTCCAATGAGCAGTTCTTC.

This rearrangement joins TRBV3-1 to TRBJ2-1; 14 bases align to TRBD2. V lost 1 base to trimming and J lost 7 bases; unmatched junction nucleotides: 9. The CDR3 has 18 residues. Germline V CDR1 and CDR2: LGHDT, YNNKEL (reference sequence). This chain's CDR3 is CASSQVGGTSGSGNEQFF. The CDR3 coding sequence is TGTGCCAGCAGCCAAGTTGGGGGGACTAGCGGGAGTGGTAATGAGCAGTTCTTC.

This clonotype has at least ten counts. The CDR3 coding sequence is TGTGCCAGCAGGACCCCCAGGGACAGGAGATACAATGAGCAGTTCTTC. Translated, it gives CASRTPRDRRYNEQFF. The chain employs TRBV28 and TRBJ2-1; 8 nucleotides match TRBD1. Germline assignment: CDR1 MDHEN and CDR2 SYDVKM. This CDR3 contains 16 residues. V gave up 6 bases and J gave up 4 bases; unmatched junction bases: 11.

This clonotype was detected many times. The chain has TRBV6-1 and TRBJ2-7; the D gene is possibly TRBD1 (5 bases). The ends were cut back, 6 bases at V and 1 base at J, with 13 bases in the middle. Germline V gives CDR1 MNHNS, CDR2 SASEGT. The length of the CDR3 is 14 residues. The CDR3 loop is CASRHLQGSYEQYF. The CDR3 DNA sequence: TGTGCCAGCAGACACCTCCAGGGTTCCTACGAGCAGTACTTC.

This clonotype was seen ten or more times. The chain has TRBV28 and TRBJ2-2; TRBD2 matches at 10 bases. CDR3 length equals 22 residues. Trimming at V came to 1 base and at J to 6 bases, leaving 23 bases not matched to a gene. Germline CDR1 and CDR2: MDHEN and SYDVKM. CDR3 nucleotides: TGTGCCAGCAGTTTATCTTTTTCCGGAGCGGGGGGGCCCCTGTTTTTCTCCGGGGAGCTGTTTTTT. It encodes CASSLSFSGAGGPLFFSGELFF.

This clonotype was recorded a few times. This chain joins TRBV5-8 and TRBJ2-2; 12 bases match TRBD1. Germline loops: CDR1 SGHTS, CDR2 YDEGEE. The CDR3 length is 16 residues. The junction had 8 bases not matched to a gene; V was cut back by 4 bases and J by 7 bases. The CDR3 coding sequence is TGTGCCAGCAGCCGACGGGACAGGGGGCGTTTCGGGGAGCTGTTTTTT. Its protein is CASSRRDRGRFGELFF.